Listed below are T cell receptor beta chains from one sample, sequenced in a study of identifying expanded T cells in peripheral blood. Using immunoSEQ multiplex PCR, the repertoire was profiled, and TCRdb retains in-frame clones only, with some absent. The sample shows 100,000 or so clones, 87% of them seen only once. The sequencing input was blood. The receptors here all came from a person between 18 and 70 years old in good health. Both conserved end residues are part of each CDR3. Fields, in order: V gene, clone size, J gene, D gene, CDR3 DNA, CDR3 protein. D genes are given only for firm matches. Some rows mark clone size as missing; the rest say once, few, many or name a class of expanded clone.

V: TRBV29-1; size: -; J: TRBJ2-1; D: TRBD2; DNA: TGCAGCGGAGAGGGCGGGGGGAGCTCCTACAATGAGCAGTTCTTC; CDR3: CSGEGGGSSYNEQFF
V: TRBV6-5; size: -; J: TRBJ1-1; D: -; DNA: TGTGCCACCCGAAGCGGGGAGGGGATGAACACTGAAGCTTTCTTT; CDR3: CATRSGEGMNTEAFF
V: TRBV28; size: -; J: TRBJ1-2; D: TRBD1; DNA: TGTGCCAGCAGTCAACCCCCGACAGGGAACTATGGCTACACCTTC; CDR3: CASSQPPTGNYGYTF
V: TRBV7-8; size: -; J: TRBJ1-2; D: TRBD1; DNA: TGTGCCAGCAGCTTAGGAGGGACAGGGACCTATGGCTACACCTTC; CDR3: CASSLGGTGTYGYTF
V: TRBV5-1; size: once; J: TRBJ1-4; D: TRBD1; DNA: TGCGCCAGCAGCTTGGGGACAGGGGGCCCGCTGGAAAAACTGTTTTTT; CDR3: CASSLGTGGPLEKLFF
V: TRBV7-2; size: -; J: TRBJ2-2; D: -; DNA: TGTGCCAGCAGCTTAGTCCCGGCGGGCACGAACACCGGGGAGCTGTTTTTT; CDR3: CASSLVPAGTNTGELFF
V: TRBV19; size: -; J: TRBJ2-3; D: -; DNA: TGTGCCAGTAGTATAATGGGGGGCCGTTCGTTGGATACGCAGTATTTT; CDR3: CASSIMGGRSLDTQYF
V: TRBV4-3; size: -; J: TRBJ2-3; D: TRBD2; DNA: TGCGCCAGCAGCCAACTCCTAGCGGGGGGGCGAGATACGCAGTATTTT; CDR3: CASSQLLAGGRDTQYF
V: TRBV2; size: -; J: TRBJ1-1; D: -; DNA: TGTGCCCACTCAGGACAGCCGAACACTGAAGCTTTCTTT; CDR3: CAHSGQPNTEAFF
V: TRBV29-1; size: -; J: TRBJ2-3; D: -; DNA: TGCAGCGTTGATGGGCTTCGGGCCACAGATACGCAGTATTTT; CDR3: CSVDGLRATDTQYF
V: TRBV19; size: -; J: TRBJ1-6; D: TRBD1; DNA: TGTGCCAGTAGTATCTGGGGACAGGGGAATTCACCCCTCCACTTT; CDR3: CASSIWGQGNSPLHF
V: TRBV9; size: -; J: TRBJ1-6; D: -; DNA: TGTGCCAGCAGCGCCTCCTATAATTCACCCCTCCACTTT; CDR3: CASSASYNSPLHF
V: TRBV27; size: -; J: TRBJ2-6; D: TRBD1; DNA: TGTGCCAGCAGTTTCCGCAAGGAGTGGGCAGGGGGAGCTGTGGGGCCAAACGTCCTGACTTTC; CDR3: CASSFRKEWAGGAVGPNVLTF
V: TRBV28; size: -; J: TRBJ2-7; D: -; DNA: TGTGCCAGCAGTTCCCTGGGGGACGAGCAGTACTTC; CDR3: CASSSLGDEQYF
V: TRBV6-6; size: -; J: TRBJ1-5; D: -; DNA: TGTGCCAGCAGTTACCGGTCGGGAGGGGAGAATCAGCCCCAGCATTTT; CDR3: CASSYRSGGENQPQHF
V: TRBV15; size: -; J: TRBJ2-7; D: -; DNA: TGTGCCACCAGCAGAGATCGTATTACCAGCTACGAGCAGTACTTC; CDR3: CATSRDRITSYEQYF
V: TRBV28; size: -; J: TRBJ1-2; D: -; DNA: TGTGCCAGCAGTTCGGCGGGGAACGAACCAAACTATGGCTACACCTTC; CDR3: CASSSAGNEPNYGYTF
V: TRBV28; size: -; J: TRBJ1-3; D: -; DNA: TGTGCCAGCAGTCCGGACTCTGGAAACACCATATATTTT; CDR3: CASSPDSGNTIYF
V: TRBV19; size: -; J: TRBJ2-7; D: -; DNA: TGTGCCAGTAGTACTCCTCAGACGGGCTCCTACGAGCAGTACTTC; CDR3: CASSTPQTGSYEQYF
V: TRBV18; size: -; J: TRBJ2-5; D: TRBD1; DNA: TGTGCCAGCTCACCACCGGGACAGGGAGAGACCCAGTACTTC; CDR3: CASSPPGQGETQYF
V: TRBV11-3; size: once; J: TRBJ1-6; D: -; DNA: TGTGCCAGCAGCTTGCCAGGACGTCCCCTCCACTTT; CDR3: CASSLPGRPLHF
V: TRBV4-1; size: -; J: TRBJ1-2; D: -; DNA: TGCGCCAGCAGCCAGGGGGGTGGAGGGGACCCCTACGCGGGCTACACCTTC; CDR3: CASSQGGGGDPYAGYTF
V: TRBV6-5; size: -; J: TRBJ2-1; D: -; DNA: TGTGCCAGCAGGCGGGGACATTCCTACAATGAGCAGTTCTTC; CDR3: CASRRGHSYNEQFF
V: TRBV7-2; size: -; J: TRBJ2-6; D: -; DNA: TGTGCCGAATCGGCACGGCCCTCTGGGGCCAACGTCCTGACTTTC; CDR3: CAESARPSGANVLTF
V: TRBV4-3; size: -; J: TRBJ1-1; D: TRBD1; DNA: TGCGCCAGCAGCCAAGATCCCGGACAGGTCCACACTGAAGCTTTCTTT; CDR3: CASSQDPGQVHTEAFF
V: TRBV4-3; size: few; J: TRBJ1-2; D: -; DNA: TGCGCCAGCAGTGATGGGCCGGACGGCTACACCTTC; CDR3: CASSDGPDGYTF
V: TRBV18; size: -; J: TRBJ2-7; D: -; DNA: TGTGCCAGCTCACTAGGACCCCTCTACGAGCAGTACTTC; CDR3: CASSLGPLYEQYF
V: TRBV19; size: -; J: TRBJ2-5; D: -; DNA: TGTGCCAGTGCGGGGCCTCAAGAGACCCAGTACTTC; CDR3: CASAGPQETQYF
V: TRBV19; size: -; J: TRBJ1-2; D: TRBD1; DNA: TGTGCCAGTAGTCCTAACCGGGACAGGGGATATGGCTACACCTTC; CDR3: CASSPNRDRGYGYTF
V: TRBV6-6; size: -; J: TRBJ1-1; D: TRBD1; DNA: TGTGCCAGCACCTGGGGGACAGGGGCGTTGAACACTGAAGCTTTCTTT; CDR3: CASTWGTGALNTEAFF
V: TRBV6-5; size: -; J: TRBJ2-6; D: -; DNA: TGTGCCAGCAGTAACGAGGACTCTGGGGCCAACGTCCTGACTTTC; CDR3: CASSNEDSGANVLTF
V: TRBV27; size: few; J: TRBJ2-7; D: -; DNA: TGTGCCAGCTCAGACAGACGCGAGCAGTACTTC; CDR3: CASSDRREQYF
V: TRBV15; size: -; J: TRBJ1-2; D: TRBD1; DNA: TGTGCCACCAGCAACAGTAACAGGGGTGACTATGGCTACACCTTC; CDR3: CATSNSNRGDYGYTF
V: TRBV21-1; size: -; J: TRBJ1-6; D: -; DNA: TGTGCCAGCAGCAAGGAAACAGCTAGCTCCTATAATTCACCCCTCCACTTT; CDR3: CASSKETASSYNSPLHF
V: TRBV4-3; size: once; J: TRBJ2-5; D: -; DNA: TGCGCCAGCAGCCGATCCCTGGGCTACCAAGAGACCCAGTACTTC; CDR3: CASSRSLGYQETQYF
V: TRBV18; size: -; J: TRBJ1-3; D: TRBD1; DNA: TGTGCCAGCTCACCATGGGACAGTGTTTACTCTGGAAACACCATATATTTT; CDR3: CASSPWDSVYSGNTIYF
V: TRBV28; size: -; J: TRBJ1-2; D: -; DNA: TGTGCCAGCAGCCTTTCCACCGGGACGGAAGGATCTGGCTACACCTTC; CDR3: CASSLSTGTEGSGYTF
V: TRBV9; size: -; J: TRBJ1-2; D: TRBD1; DNA: TGTGCCAGCAGCCGGGACAGGGGGTCCCTTAACTATGGCTACACCTTC; CDR3: CASSRDRGSLNYGYTF
V: TRBV7-2; size: -; J: TRBJ1-1; D: -; DNA: TGTGCCAGCAGCTTAAATACAGGCTACACTGAAGCTTTCTTT; CDR3: CASSLNTGYTEAFF
V: TRBV6-5; size: -; J: TRBJ2-5; D: -; DNA: TGTGCCAGCAGCCAGCCCGGTCGGGGTCAAGAGACCCAGTACTTC; CDR3: CASSQPGRGQETQYF
V: TRBV10-2; size: -; J: TRBJ1-1; D: -; DNA: TGCGCCAGCAGTGAGAATAGGGAATACACTGAAGCTTTCTTT; CDR3: CASSENREYTEAFF
V: TRBV2; size: -; J: TRBJ1-2; D: -; DNA: TGTGCCAGCAGTGAGGTTGGGAGCATTAACTATGGCTACACCTTC; CDR3: CASSEVGSINYGYTF